Listed below are T cell receptor beta chains from one sample, sequenced in a study of cytomegalovirus exposure and HLA in healthy donors. Libraries were prepared by immunoSEQ multiplex PCR; TCRdb keeps only in-frame clonotypes and omits some of them. The sample includes under 110,000 clones, 65% to 80% of them seen just once. The source material was PBMCs. All receptors derive from a woman between 50 and 59 years old in good health and CMV-seropositive. Both conserved end residues are part of each CDR3. D genes are given only for firm matches. The size of a clone is reported for some rows only, either as once, few or many, or as a class for expanded clones.

CDR3	DNA	V	J	size	D
CASSLGAGGRLYEQYF	TGTGCCAGCAGCCTGGGGGCAGGGGGTCGCCTTTACGAGCAGTACTTC	TRBV7-9	TRBJ2-7	.	TRBD1
CASSFPRRGNTEAFF	TGTGCCAGCAGTTTTCCCCGCCGGGGGAACACTGAAGCTTTCTTT	TRBV28	TRBJ1-1	.	.
CASSDTAGHEQFF	TGTGCCAGCTCCGACACGGCTGGGCATGAGCAGTTCTTC	TRBV18	TRBJ2-1	.	.
CASSSGTGRNQPQHF	TGTGCCAGCAGTTCCGGGACAGGGCGAAATCAGCCCCAGCATTTT	TRBV7-9	TRBJ1-5	many	TRBD1
CASSGQSTTSVKNEKLFF	TGTGCCAGCAGCGGGCAGTCCACCACATCTGTAAAAAATGAAAAACTGTTTTTT	TRBV7-8	TRBJ1-4	.	.
CSSSPPPEDTGELFF	TGTTCCAGCAGCCCACCCCCAGAGGACACCGGGGAGCTGTTTTTT	TRBV7-9	TRBJ2-2	.	.
CASREAGGTYEQYF	TGTGCCAGTAGGGAAGCGGGGGGGACCTACGAGCAGTACTTC	TRBV19	TRBJ2-7	.	TRBD2
CASSQRGYGYTF	TGTGCCAGCAGCCAAAGGGGCTATGGCTACACCTTC	TRBV14	TRBJ1-2	.	.
CASSGWDRSYYGYTF	TGTGCCAGCAGCGGATGGGACAGGTCCTACTATGGCTACACCTTC	TRBV7-9	TRBJ1-2	.	TRBD1
CASSWHRRGTEAFF	TGCGCCAGCAGCTGGCACAGGCGGGGAACTGAAGCTTTCTTT	TRBV5-1	TRBJ1-1	.	.
CASSRGTGLYEQYF	TGTGCCAGCAGCCGCGGGACAGGCTTGTACGAGCAGTACTTC	TRBV5-6	TRBJ2-7	few	TRBD1
CASSANGGVTEAFF	TGTGCCAGCAGCGCAAATGGAGGGGTCACTGAAGCTTTCTTT	TRBV9	TRBJ1-1	once	.
CASSAEGGENNEQFF	TGTGCCAGCAGTGCCGAAGGGGGAGAGAACAATGAGCAGTTCTTC	TRBV2	TRBJ2-1	.	.
CASSVARGYNYGYTF	TGTGCCAGCAGCGTAGCTCGGGGGTACAACTATGGCTACACCTTC	TRBV9	TRBJ1-2	.	.
CARSFFLAGANYGYTF	TGTGCCAGAAGCTTTTTCCTGGCAGGGGCTAACTATGGCTACACCTTC	TRBV5-3	TRBJ1-2	.	.
CASSFVRTGGDEQYF	TGTGCCAGCAGTTTCGTAAGGACAGGGGGTGACGAGCAGTACTTC	TRBV28	TRBJ2-7	.	TRBD1
CASSVGPGPYQETQYF	TGTGCCAGCAGCGTAGGGCCAGGGCCATACCAAGAGACCCAGTACTTC	TRBV9	TRBJ2-5	.	.
CASSSKLLAPEKLFF	TGTGCCAGCAGCTCCAAACTCCTCGCACCTGAAAAACTGTTTTTT	TRBV7-9	TRBJ1-4	.	.
CAWSGQGRDTIYF	TGTGCCTGGAGTGGACAGGGTCGGGACACCATATATTTT	TRBV30	TRBJ1-3	.	TRBD1
CASSALSSGANVLTF	TGTGCCAGCAGCGCCTTGAGCTCTGGGGCCAACGTCCTGACTTTC	TRBV5-4	TRBJ2-6	.	.
CASSLRGGGYTF	TGTGCCAGCAGTTTAAGGGGTGGGGGCTACACCTTC	TRBV28	TRBJ1-2	.	.
CASSYEGAYGYTF	TGTGCCAGCAGTTACGAAGGGGCCTATGGCTACACCTTC	TRBV6-5	TRBJ1-2	.	.